A single sample is the source of the 17 T cell receptor beta chains below, sequenced in a study of neoadjuvant anti-PD-1 for oral cavity cancer. Profiled with immunoSEQ multiplex PCR; TCRdb holds only in-frame clones, not every one. There are roughly 32,000 clones in the sample; around four fifths occur only once, and around 3.7% lies in the top ten. This sample's time point: after neoadjuvant nivolumab, at surgical resection. The sequenced sample was PBMCs, obtained after nivolumab (anti-PD-1) treatment. Receptors were obtained from a person between 35 and 79 years old with oral cavity squamous cell carcinoma.

This chain joins TRBV5-1 and TRBJ2-1, with 9 bases aligning to TRBD2. The ends lost 4 bases at V and 1 base at J; junction bases unmatched: 6. The germline V gene has CDR1 SGHRS and CDR2 YFSETQ. The CDR3 length is 16 residues. The CDR3 DNA is TGCGCCAGCAGCCAAGGACTAGCGCCATCCTACAATGAGCAGTTCTTC. Amino acid sequence: CASSQGLAPSYNEQFF.

This rearrangement joins TRBV27 to TRBJ1-6; the match to TRBD1 covers 7 bases. This CDR3 has 15 residues. V lost 2 bases and J lost 5; bases outside the gene matches: 3. Germline V CDR1 and CDR2: MNHEY, SMNVEV (reference sequence). CDR3 sequence (DNA): TGTGCCAGCAGTTTAAGGACAGGTCATAATTCACCCCTCCACTTT. This translates into CASSLRTGHNSPLHF.

CDR3 amino acids: CAWGGFGRGNTIYF. CDR3 sequence (DNA): TGTGCCTGGGGGGGCTTCGGGAGGGGAAACACCATATATTTT. This chain joins TRBV30 and TRBJ1-3; tentative D call: TRBD1 (6 bases). The CDR3 loop spans 14 amino acids. The germline V and J ends were trimmed by 5 bases and 4 bases, with 15 bases remaining between them. Germline V gene sequence: CDR1 GTSNPN, CDR2 SVGIG (reference sequence).

In its sample, this clone was seen once. The chain employs TRBV19 and TRBJ1-1; unclear D gene. CDR1 and CDR2 from the germline V gene are LNHDA and SQIVND (reference sequence). The CDR3 extends over 9 amino acids. V shed 3 bases and J shed 11 bases, with 4 bases lying between them. CDR3 sequence (DNA): TGTGCCAGTAGTATCAGGGCTTTCTTT. Protein sequence: CASSIRAFF.

V and J are TRBV2 and TRBJ2-7; D not resolved. There are 11 residues in the CDR3. CDR1 is SNHLY, CDR2 FYNNEI, per germline. The germline V and J ends were trimmed by 4 bases and 3 bases, with 4 bases remaining between them. The CDR3 region has the DNA TGTGCCAGCAGTGTCTTCTACGAGCAGTACTTC. Protein sequence: CASSVFYEQYF.

DNA of the CDR3: TGTGCCAGCAGCTTCACAGGGGGCGGAGAGACCCAGTACTTC. It is translated as CASSFTGGGETQYF. The chain is built from TRBV13 and TRBJ2-5; 9 bases line up with TRBD1. Germline CDR1 PRHDT, CDR2 FYEKMQ (reference sequence). This CDR3 has 14 amino acids. The ends lost 3 bases at V and 4 bases at J; junction bases unmatched: 3.

The V and J genes are TRBV5-4 and TRBJ2-1, with D perhaps assigned TRBD1 or TRBD2 (6 bases each). V was pared by 0 bases and J by 3 bases, with 10 bases between. The CDR3 length is 15 residues. The V gene's germline CDR1 is SGHNT and CDR2 YYREEE (reference sequence). The CDR3: CASSLAGGLYNEQFF. The CDR3, as DNA: TGTGCCAGCAGCTTGGCCGGGGGCCTCTACAATGAGCAGTTCTTC.

This clone came up a few times. This chain links TRBV4-1 with TRBJ1-6, with D possibly matching TRBD1 (5 bases). The V end was cut by 1 base, the J end by 5 bases, with 21 bases between. Germline V gene data show CDR1 as MGHRA and CDR2 as YSYEKL. The CDR3 is 19 amino acids. CDR3 residues: CASSQAPLGGRLDNSPLHF. The CDR3 bases are TGCGCCAGCAGCCAAGCTCCTCTCGGGGGGAGGCTAGATAATTCACCCCTCCACTTT.

The chain carries TRBV6-1 and TRBJ2-7; perhaps TRBD2 as D (5 bases). Germline lookup yields CDR1 MNHNS and CDR2 SASEGT. This CDR3 region has 15 residues. Trimming pared 2 bases from V and 6 bases from J, leaving 17 bases between. The DNA of the CDR3 is TGTGCCAGCAGTGAATCCCCAGCCGGGGTAACCGAGCAGTACTTC. This encodes CASSESPAGVTEQYF.

The sample holds one count of this clone. This chain joins TRBV9 and TRBJ1-1; 7 nucleotides agree with TRBD1. This CDR3 comprises 15 residues. Germline values: CDR1 SGDLS, CDR2 YYNGEE. With V trimmed by 3 bases and J by 3 bases, 8 bases remained unmatched. Here the CDR3 DNA reads TGTGCCAGCAGCGGGCGACAGGGATCATACACTGAAGCTTTCTTT. Amino acids: CASSGRQGSYTEAFF.

In its sample, this clone was seen a few times. The chain joins TRBV6-9 to TRBJ1-3; D is undetermined. The CDR3 spans 12 residues. The V gene lost 5 bases and the J gene lost 5 bases, with 7 bases spanning the gap. CDR1 is MNHGY and CDR2 is SVAAGI in the germline V gene. In DNA, the CDR3 is TGTGCCAGCAGTGGACGGAGAAACACCATATATTTT. It codes for CASSGRRNTIYF.

The J gene is TRBJ1-1, the V gene TRBV7-9; D is perhaps TRBD1 (6 bases). Trimming left V 5 bases short and J 1 base short, with 14 bases between. Germline V gene data show CDR1 as SEHNR and CDR2 as FQNEAQ (reference sequence). The CDR3 sequence is 15 residues long. This CDR3 is CASSDTPGANTEAFF. The CDR3 DNA is TGTGCCAGCAGCGATACCCCAGGGGCGAACACTGAAGCTTTCTTT.

The chain employs TRBV5-1 and TRBJ2-3; 11 nucleotides match TRBD2. Germline V gene data show CDR1 as SGHRS and CDR2 as YFSETQ. The CDR3 spans 16 residues. The trim removed 4 bases at V and 2 bases at J, leaving 6 bases unmatched. This chain's CDR3 is CASSPGLAGFTDTQYF. CDR3 sequence (DNA): TGCGCCAGCAGCCCCGGACTAGCGGGTTTCACAGATACGCAGTATTTT.

In this sample, this clone turned up a few times. This is likely an artifact of a read error, given a far larger clone one base away. Other DNA sequences in this sample translate to the same CDR3. This chain connects TRBV6-4 to TRBJ2-3; 10 bases match TRBD1. The CDR3 length is 14 residues. Germline CDR1 is MRHNA and CDR2 is SNTAGT. J lost 4 bases, V lost 2 bases, and 0 bases had no gene match. The CDR3 region has the DNA TGTGCCAGCAGTGACGGACAGGGGGCAGATACGCAGTATTTT. It is translated as CASSDGQGADTQYF.

This clone was observed a few times. This chain uses TRBV4-3 with TRBJ1-6, with a possible D match to TRBD1 (5 bases). Germline assignment: CDR1 LGHNA and CDR2 YSLEER. The CDR3 length is 16 residues. V lost 0 bases and J 6 bases, leaving 12 bases between the germline ends. Here the CDR3 reads CASSQDLGGVNSPLHF. CDR3 nucleotide sequence: TGCGCCAGCAGCCAAGATCTGGGGGGGGTTAATTCACCCCTCCACTTT.

The chain carries TRBV13 and TRBJ2-3; 9 nucleotides match TRBD2. The CDR3 is 18 residues long. Germline V lookup: CDR1 PRHDT, CDR2 FYEKMQ (reference sequence). The V gene end was trimmed by 3 bases and the J gene end by 0 bases; junction bases not matched to a gene: 10. The CDR3 loop is CASSLGPLAGGSTDTQYF. CDR3 nucleotide sequence: TGTGCCAGCAGCTTGGGGCCCCTTGCGGGGGGGAGCACAGATACGCAGTATTTT.

This clone has a single count. The chain recombines TRBV2 with TRBJ1-4; 12 bases are shared with TRBD1. The CDR3 loop spans 18 amino acids. V shed 7 bases, J shed 3 bases, and the junction held 12 bases outside the gene matches. Germline CDR1 and CDR2: SNHLY and FYNNEI. The CDR3 sequence: CASNWGTGGDGANEKLFF. DNA of the CDR3: TGTGCCAGCAATTGGGGGACAGGGGGCGACGGGGCTAATGAAAAACTGTTTTTT.